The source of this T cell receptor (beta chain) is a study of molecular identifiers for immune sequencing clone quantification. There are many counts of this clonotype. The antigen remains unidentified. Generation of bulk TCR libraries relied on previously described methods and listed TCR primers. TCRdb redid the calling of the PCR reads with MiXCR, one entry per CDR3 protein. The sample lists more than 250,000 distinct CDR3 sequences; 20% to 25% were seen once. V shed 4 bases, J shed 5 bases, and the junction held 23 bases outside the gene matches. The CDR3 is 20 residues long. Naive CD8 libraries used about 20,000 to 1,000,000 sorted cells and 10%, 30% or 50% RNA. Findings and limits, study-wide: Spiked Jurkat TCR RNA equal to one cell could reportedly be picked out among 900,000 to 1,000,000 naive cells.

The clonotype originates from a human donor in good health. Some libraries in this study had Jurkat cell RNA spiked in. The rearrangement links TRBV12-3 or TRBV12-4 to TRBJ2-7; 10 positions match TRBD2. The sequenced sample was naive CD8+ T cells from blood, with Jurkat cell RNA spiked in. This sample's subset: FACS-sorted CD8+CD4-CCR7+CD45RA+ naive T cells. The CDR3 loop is CASSSVAGGRRGGSFHEQYF. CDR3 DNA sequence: TGTGCCAGCAGTTCGGTAGCGGGAGGAAGGCGGGGGGGCTCGTTCCACGAGCAGTACTTC.